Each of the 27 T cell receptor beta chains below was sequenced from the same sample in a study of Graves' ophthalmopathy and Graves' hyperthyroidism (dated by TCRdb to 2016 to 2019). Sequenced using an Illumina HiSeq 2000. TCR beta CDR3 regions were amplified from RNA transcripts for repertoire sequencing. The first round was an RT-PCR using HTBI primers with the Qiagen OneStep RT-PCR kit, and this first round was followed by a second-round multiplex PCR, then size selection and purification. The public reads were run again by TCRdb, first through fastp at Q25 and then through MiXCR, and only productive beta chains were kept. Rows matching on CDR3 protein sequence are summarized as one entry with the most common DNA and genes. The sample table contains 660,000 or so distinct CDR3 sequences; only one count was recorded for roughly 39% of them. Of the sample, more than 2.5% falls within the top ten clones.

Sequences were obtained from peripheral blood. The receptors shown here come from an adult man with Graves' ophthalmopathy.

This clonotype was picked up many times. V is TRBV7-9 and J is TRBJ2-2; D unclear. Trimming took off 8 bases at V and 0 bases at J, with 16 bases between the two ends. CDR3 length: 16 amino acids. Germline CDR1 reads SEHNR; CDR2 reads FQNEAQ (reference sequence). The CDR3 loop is CASSWARLANTGELFF. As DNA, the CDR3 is TGTGCCAGCTCGTGGGCACGACTCGCGAACACCGGGGAGCTGTTTTTT.

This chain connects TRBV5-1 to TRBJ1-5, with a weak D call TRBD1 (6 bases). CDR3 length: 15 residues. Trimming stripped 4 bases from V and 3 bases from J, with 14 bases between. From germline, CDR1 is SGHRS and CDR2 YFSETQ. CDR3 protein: CASSTRRGDNQPQHF. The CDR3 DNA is TGCGCCAGCAGCACCCGCAGGGGAGACAATCAGCCCCAGCATTTT.

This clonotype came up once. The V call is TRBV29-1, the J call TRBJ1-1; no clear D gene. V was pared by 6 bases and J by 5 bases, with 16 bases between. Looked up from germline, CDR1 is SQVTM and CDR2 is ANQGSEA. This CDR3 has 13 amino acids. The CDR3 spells CSVAGERKTEAFF. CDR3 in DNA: TGCAGCGTAGCTGGGGAGCGGAAAACTGAAGCTTTCTTT.

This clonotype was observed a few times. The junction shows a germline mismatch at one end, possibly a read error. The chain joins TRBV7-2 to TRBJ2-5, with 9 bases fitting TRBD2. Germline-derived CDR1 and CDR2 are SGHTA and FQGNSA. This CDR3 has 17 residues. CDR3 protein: CASSQPARGGGEKTQYF. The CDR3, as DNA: TGCGCCAGCAGCCAACCGGCTCGCGGGGGGGGAGAAAAGACCCAGTACTTC.

CDR3 nucleotide sequence: TGCAGCTCCGGAGGGGTTGGCCGAAATCAGCCCCAGCATTTT. Protein: CSSGGVGRNQPQHF. The rearrangement joins TRBV29-1 to TRBJ1-5; a possible D gene is TRBD1 (5 bases). CDR3 length: 14 amino acids. V shed 8 bases and J shed 4 bases, with 18 bases lying between them. CDR1 and CDR2 from the germline V gene are SQVTM and ANQGSEA.

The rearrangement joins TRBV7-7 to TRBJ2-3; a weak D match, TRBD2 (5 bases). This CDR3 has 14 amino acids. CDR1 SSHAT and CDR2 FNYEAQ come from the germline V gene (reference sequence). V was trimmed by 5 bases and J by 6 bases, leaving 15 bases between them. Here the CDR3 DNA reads TGTGCCAGCAGCCTCCAAGGACTGGGGGATACGCAGTATTTT. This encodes CASSLQGLGDTQYF.

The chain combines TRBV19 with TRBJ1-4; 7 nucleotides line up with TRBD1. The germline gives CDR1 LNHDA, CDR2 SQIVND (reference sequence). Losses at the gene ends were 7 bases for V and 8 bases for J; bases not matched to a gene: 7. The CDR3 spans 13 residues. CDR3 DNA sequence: TGTGCCAGTAAGGGGGCGTATCCAGAAAAACTGTTTTTT. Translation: CASKGAYPEKLFF.

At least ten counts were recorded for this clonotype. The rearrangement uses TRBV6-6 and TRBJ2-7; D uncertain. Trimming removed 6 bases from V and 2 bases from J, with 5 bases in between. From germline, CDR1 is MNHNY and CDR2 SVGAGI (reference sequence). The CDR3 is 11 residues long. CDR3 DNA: TGTGCCAGCAGCGCAACCTACGAGCAGTACTTC. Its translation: CASSATYEQYF.

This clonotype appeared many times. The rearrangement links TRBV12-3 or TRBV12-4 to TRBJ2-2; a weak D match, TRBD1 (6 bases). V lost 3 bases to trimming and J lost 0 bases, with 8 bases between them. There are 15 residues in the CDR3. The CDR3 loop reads CASSFRGSNTGELFF. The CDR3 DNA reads TGTGCCAGCAGTTTCAGGGGATCGAACACCGGGGAGCTGTTTTTT.

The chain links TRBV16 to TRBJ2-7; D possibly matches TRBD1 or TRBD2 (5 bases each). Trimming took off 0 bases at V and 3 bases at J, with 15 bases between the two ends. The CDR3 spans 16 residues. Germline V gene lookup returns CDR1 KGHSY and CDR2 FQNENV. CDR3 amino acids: CASSQSIGGTYYEQYF. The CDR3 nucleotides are TGTGCCAGCAGCCAATCGATTGGGGGTACCTACTACGAGCAGTACTTC.

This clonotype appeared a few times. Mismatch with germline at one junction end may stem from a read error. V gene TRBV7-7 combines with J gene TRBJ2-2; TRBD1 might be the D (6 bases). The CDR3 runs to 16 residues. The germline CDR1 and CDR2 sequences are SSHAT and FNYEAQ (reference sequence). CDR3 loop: CASSLARGAETGELFF. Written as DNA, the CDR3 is TGTGCTAGCAGCTTAGCCAGGGGCGCAGAAACCGGGGAGCTGTTTTTT.

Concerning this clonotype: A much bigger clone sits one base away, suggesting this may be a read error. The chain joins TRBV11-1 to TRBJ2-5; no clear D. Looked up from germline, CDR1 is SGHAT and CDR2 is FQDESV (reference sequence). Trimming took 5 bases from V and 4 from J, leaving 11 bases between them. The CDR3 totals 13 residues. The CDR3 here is CASSGRYRETQYF. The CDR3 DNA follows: TGTGCCAGCAGCGGACGGTACCGAGAGACCCAGTACTTC. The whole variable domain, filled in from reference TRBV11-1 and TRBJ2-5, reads EAEVAQSPRYKITEKSQAVAFWCDPISGHATLYWYRQILGQGPELLVQFQDESVVDDSQLPKDRFSAERLKGVDSTLKIQPAELGDSAMYLCASSGRYRETQYFGPGTRLLVL.

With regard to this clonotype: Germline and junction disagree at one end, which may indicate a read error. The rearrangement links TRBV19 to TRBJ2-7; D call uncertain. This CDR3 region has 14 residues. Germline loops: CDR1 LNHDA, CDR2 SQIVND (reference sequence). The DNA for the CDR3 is TGTACCAGTAGTATCCTGATACAATCCTACGAGCAGTACTTC. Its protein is CTSSILIQSYEQYF.

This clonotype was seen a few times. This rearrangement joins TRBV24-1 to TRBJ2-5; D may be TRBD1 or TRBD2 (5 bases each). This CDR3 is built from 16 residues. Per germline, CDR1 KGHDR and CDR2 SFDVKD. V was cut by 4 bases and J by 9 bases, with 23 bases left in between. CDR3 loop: CATSESGQGRNQPQYF. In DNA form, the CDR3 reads TGTGCCACCAGTGAAAGTGGGCAGGGACGCAATCAGCCCCAGTACTTC.

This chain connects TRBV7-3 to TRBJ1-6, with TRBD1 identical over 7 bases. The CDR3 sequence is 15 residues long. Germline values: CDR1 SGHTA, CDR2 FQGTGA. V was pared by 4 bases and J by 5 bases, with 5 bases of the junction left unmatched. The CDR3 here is CASSSTGDDNSPLHF. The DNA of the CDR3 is TGTGCCAGCAGCTCCACAGGGGACGATAATTCACCCCTCCACTTT.

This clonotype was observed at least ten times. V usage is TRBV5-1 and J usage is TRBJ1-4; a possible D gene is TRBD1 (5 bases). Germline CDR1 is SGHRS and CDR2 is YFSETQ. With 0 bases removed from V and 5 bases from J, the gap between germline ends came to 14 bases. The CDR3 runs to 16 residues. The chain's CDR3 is CASSLEPGRGNEKLFF. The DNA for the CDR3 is TGCGCCAGCAGCTTGGAGCCGGGACGGGGGAATGAAAAACTGTTTTTT.

CDR3 amino acids: CSAPGQGLDEQYF. Written as DNA, the CDR3 is TGCAGTGCCCCGGGACAGGGTTTGGACGAGCAGTACTTC. The chain has TRBV20-1 and TRBJ2-7; 9 positions match TRBD1. This CDR3 is built from 13 residues. Per germline, CDR1 DFQATT and CDR2 SNEGSKA (reference sequence). Unmatched junction bases numbered 8, after V lost 6 bases and J lost 5 bases.

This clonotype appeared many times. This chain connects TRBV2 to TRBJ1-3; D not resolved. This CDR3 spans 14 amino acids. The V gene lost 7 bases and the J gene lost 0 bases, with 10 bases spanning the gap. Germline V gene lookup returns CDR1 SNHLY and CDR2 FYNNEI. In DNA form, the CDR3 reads TGTGCCAGCAAAATCGGGTCCTCTGGAAACACCATATATTTT. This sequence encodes CASKIGSSGNTIYF.

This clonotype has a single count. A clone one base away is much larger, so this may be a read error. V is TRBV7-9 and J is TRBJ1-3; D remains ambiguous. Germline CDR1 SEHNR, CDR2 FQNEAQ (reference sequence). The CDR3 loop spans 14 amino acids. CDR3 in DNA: TGTGCCAGCAGCCCACTAAGTTCTGGAAGCACCATATATTTT. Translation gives CASSPLSSGSTIYF. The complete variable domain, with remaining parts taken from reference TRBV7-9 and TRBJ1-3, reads DTGVSQNPRHKITKRGQNVTFRCDPISEHNRLYWYRQTLGQGPEFLTYFQNEAQLEKSRLLSDRFSAERPKGSFSTLEIQRTEQGDSAMYLCASSPLSSGSTIYFGEGSWLTVV.

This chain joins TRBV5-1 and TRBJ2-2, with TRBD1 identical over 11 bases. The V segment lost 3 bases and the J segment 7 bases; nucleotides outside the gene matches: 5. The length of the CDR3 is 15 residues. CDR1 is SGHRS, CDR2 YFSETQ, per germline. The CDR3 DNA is TGCGCCAGCAGCTACCGGACAGGGGGCGTCGGGGAGCTGTTTTTT. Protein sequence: CASSYRTGGVGELFF.

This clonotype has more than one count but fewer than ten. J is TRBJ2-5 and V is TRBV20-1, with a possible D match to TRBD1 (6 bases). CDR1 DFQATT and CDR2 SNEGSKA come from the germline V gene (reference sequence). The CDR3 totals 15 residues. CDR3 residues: CSAGVDREYQETQYF. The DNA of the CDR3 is TGCAGCGCTGGGGTGGACAGAGAGTACCAAGAGACCCAGTACTTC.

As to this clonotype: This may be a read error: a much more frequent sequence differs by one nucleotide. The CDR3 loop reads CASSRETDSYQQYF. CDR3 in DNA: TGTGCCAGCAGCCGAGAGACCGACAGCTACCAGCAGTACTTC. This chain joins TRBV11-2 and TRBJ2-7, with D maybe TRBD1 (5 bases). Looked up from germline, CDR1 is SGHAT and CDR2 is FQNNGV. The CDR3 is 14 amino acids.

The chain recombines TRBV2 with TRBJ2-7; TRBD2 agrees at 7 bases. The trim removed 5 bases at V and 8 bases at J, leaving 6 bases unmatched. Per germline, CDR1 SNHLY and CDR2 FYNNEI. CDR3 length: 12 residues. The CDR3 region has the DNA TGTGCCAGCAGTCCCGGGACTACAAAGCAGTACTTC. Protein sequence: CASSPGTTKQYF. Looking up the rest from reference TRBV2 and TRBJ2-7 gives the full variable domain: EPEVTQTPSHQVTQMGQEVILRCVPISNHLYFYWYRQILGQKVEFLVSFYNNEISEKSEIFDDQFSVERPDGSNFTLKIRSTKLEDSAMYFCASSPGTTKQYFGPGTRLTVT.

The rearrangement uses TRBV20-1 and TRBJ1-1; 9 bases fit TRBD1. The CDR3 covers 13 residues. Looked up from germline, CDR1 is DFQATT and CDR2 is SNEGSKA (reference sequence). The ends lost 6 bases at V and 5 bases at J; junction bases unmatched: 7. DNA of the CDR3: TGCAGTGCGCTACAGGGGGCTTGGACTGAAGCTTTCTTT. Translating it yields CSALQGAWTEAFF.

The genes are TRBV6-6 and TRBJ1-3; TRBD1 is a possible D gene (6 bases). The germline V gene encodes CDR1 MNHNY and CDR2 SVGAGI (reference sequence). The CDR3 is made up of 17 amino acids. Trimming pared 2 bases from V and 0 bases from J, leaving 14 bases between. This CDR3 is CASSYAAGTSSGNTIYF. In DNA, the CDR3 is TGTGCCAGCAGTTACGCCGCCGGGACAAGCTCTGGAAACACCATATATTTT.

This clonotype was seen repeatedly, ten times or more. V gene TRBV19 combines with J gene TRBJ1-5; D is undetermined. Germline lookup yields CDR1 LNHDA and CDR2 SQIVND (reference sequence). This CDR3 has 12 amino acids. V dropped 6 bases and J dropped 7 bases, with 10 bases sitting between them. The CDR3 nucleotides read TGTGCCAGTAGCCACCTTCGACAGCCCCAGCATTTT. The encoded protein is CASSHLRQPQHF. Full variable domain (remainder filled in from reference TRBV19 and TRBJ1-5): DGGITQSPKYLFRKEGQNVTLSCEQNLNHDAMYWYRQDPGQGLRLIYYSQIVNDFQKGDIAEGYSVSREKKESFPLTVTSAQKNPTAFYLCASSHLRQPQHFGDGTRLSIL.

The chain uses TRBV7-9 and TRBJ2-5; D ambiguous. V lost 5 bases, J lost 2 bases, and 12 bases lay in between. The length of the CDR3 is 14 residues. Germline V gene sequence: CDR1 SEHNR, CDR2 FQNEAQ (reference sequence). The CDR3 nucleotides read TGTGCCAGCAGCGTTGTCTGGGGTCAAGAGACCCAGTACTTC. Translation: CASSVVWGQETQYF.